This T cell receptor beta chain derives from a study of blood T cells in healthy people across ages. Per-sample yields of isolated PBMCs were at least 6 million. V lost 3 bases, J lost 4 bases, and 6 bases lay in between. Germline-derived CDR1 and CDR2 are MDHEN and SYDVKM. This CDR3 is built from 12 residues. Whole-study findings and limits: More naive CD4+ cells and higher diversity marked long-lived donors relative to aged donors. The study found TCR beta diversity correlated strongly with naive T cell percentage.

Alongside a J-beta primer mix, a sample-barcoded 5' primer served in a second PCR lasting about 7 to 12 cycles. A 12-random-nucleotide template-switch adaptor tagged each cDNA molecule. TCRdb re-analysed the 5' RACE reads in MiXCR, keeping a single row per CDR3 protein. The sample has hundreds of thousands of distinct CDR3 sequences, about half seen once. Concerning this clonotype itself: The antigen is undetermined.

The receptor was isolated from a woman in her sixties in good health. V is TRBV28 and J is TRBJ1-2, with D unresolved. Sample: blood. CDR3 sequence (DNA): TGTGCCAGCAGTTTGTGGAGCTATGGCTACACCTTC. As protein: CASSLWSYGYTF.